These T cell receptor beta chains were read from a single sample in a study of a mutant IDH1 vaccine in newly diagnosed glioma. The table came from immunoSEQ multiplex PCR; TCRdb's copy has only in-frame clones and leaves some out. The data contain tens of thousands of clones, around 87% of them singletons. No antigen has been assigned to these receptors. Sequencing used PBMCs, obtained from a glioma patient whose treatment included an IDH1 peptide vaccine. Receptors originate from a man in his forties with glioma. Each CDR3 is given with its conserved first and last residue. Each record gives: J gene, V gene, clone size, D gene, CDR3 protein, CDR3 DNA. The D gene is left open where the match is weak. Only part of the rows carry a size: once, few, many, or a class if the clone is expanded.

>TRBJ1-6|TRBV30|-|-
CAWEGHFNLGSYNSPLHF
TGTGCCTGGGAGGGACACTTTAACCTGGGCTCCTATAATTCACCCCTCCACTTT
>TRBJ2-5|TRBV9|-|TRBD1
CASSVWGQGGETQYF
TGTGCCAGCAGCGTATGGGGACAGGGGGGAGAGACCCAGTACTTC
>TRBJ2-3|TRBV6-6|-|-
CASSSDYQTTDTQYF
TGTGCCAGCAGTTCGGACTACCAGACGACAGATACGCAGTATTTT
>TRBJ2-1|TRBV7-9|-|-
CASSFSMVRINEQFF
TGTGCCAGCAGCTTTAGTATGGTCAGGATCAATGAGCAGTTCTTC
>TRBJ2-1|TRBV7-8|-|-
CASSPRTIRPIDEQFF
TGTGCCAGCAGCCCCCGGACAATTAGACCAATCGATGAGCAGTTCTTC
>TRBJ2-4|TRBV18|-|-
CASSPGGSLAKNIQYF
TGTGCCAGCTCACCAGGGGGCAGCTTAGCCAAAAACATTCAGTACTTC
>TRBJ1-1|TRBV11-2|-|-
CASSLSSAPGAFF
TGTGCCAGCAGCTTGTCTTCAGCGCCAGGAGCTTTCTTT
>TRBJ1-1|TRBV28|-|-
CASSFPTGTPTTEAFF
TGTGCCAGCAGTTTTCCCACCGGGACGCCAACAACTGAAGCTTTCTTT
>TRBJ1-4|TRBV25-1|large|-
CASSESGSGEKLFF
TGTGCCAGCAGTGAATCAGGGAGTGGTGAAAAACTGTTTTTT
>TRBJ1-1|TRBV19|-|-
CASSERLTGASIGGSAEAFF
TGTGCCAGTAGTGAGAGACTAACCGGGGCCTCAATAGGAGGAAGCGCTGAAGCTTTCTTT
>TRBJ1-5|TRBV6-5|once|-
CASSPDRRNQPQHF
TGTGCCAGCAGCCCCGACAGGCGTAATCAGCCCCAGCATTTT
>TRBJ1-1|TRBV7-8|-|TRBD1
CASSQGTGGTEAFF
TGTGCCAGCAGCCAAGGGACAGGGGGGACTGAAGCTTTCTTT
>TRBJ2-7|TRBV11-1|once|-
CASSSGARLDYEQYF
TGTGCCAGCAGCTCCGGAGCTCGTCTGGACTACGAGCAGTACTTC
>TRBJ2-5|TRBV7-2|-|-
CASSSLRGYHSSGETQYF
TGTGCCAGCAGCTCTCTCCGCGGGTATCACTCGTCAGGAGAGACCCAGTACTTC
>TRBJ2-1|TRBV7-9|-|-
CASSPPRQDPSYNEQFF
TGTGCCAGCAGCCCCCCCCGGCAGGACCCTTCCTACAATGAGCAGTTCTTC
>TRBJ2-5|TRBV19|-|-
CASREGQTQYF
TGTGCCAGTAGAGAGGGACAGACCCAGTACTTC
>TRBJ1-2|TRBV25-1|-|-
CASSEGGTAYGYTF
TGTGCCAGCAGTGAAGGGGGAACTGCCTATGGCTACACCTTC
>TRBJ1-5|TRBV2|-|-
CASSEGVRAANQPQHF
TGTGCCAGCAGTGAAGGGGTACGGGCAGCTAATCAGCCCCAGCATTTT
>TRBJ1-1|TRBV29-1|-|TRBD1
CSVEGQGAEAFF
TGCAGCGTTGAAGGGCAGGGGGCCGAAGCTTTCTTT
>TRBJ2-5|TRBV7-2|-|TRBD2
CASSLGWTSGPPYF
TGTGCCAGCAGCTTAGGGTGGACTAGCGGGCCTCCCTACTTC
>TRBJ1-1|TRBV2|-|TRBD1
CASSPWGQGKNTEAFF
TGTGCCAGCAGCCCCTGGGGACAGGGTAAAAACACTGAAGCTTTCTTT
>TRBJ2-2|TRBV2|-|TRBD2
CASSAGRANTGELFF
TGTGCCAGCAGTGCGGGGAGGGCGAACACCGGGGAGCTGTTTTTT
>TRBJ1-1|TRBV6-1|-|-
CASSEVTEAFF
TGTGCCAGCAGTGAAGTCACTGAAGCTTTCTTT
>TRBJ2-1|TRBV7-3|-|-
CASSRSGLNNEQFF
TGTGCCAGCAGCCGCTCCGGTCTGAACAATGAGCAGTTCTTC
>TRBJ1-3|TRBV19|-|TRBD1
CASTQTDRGYTGNTIYF
TGTGCCAGTACCCAGACGGACAGGGGGTACACTGGAAACACCATATATTTT
>TRBJ1-4|TRBV30|-|TRBD1
CAWSGTGANEKLFF
TGTGCCTGGAGCGGGACAGGCGCTAATGAAAAACTGTTTTTT
>TRBJ1-2|TRBV27|once|TRBD1
CATLPRGRERYGYTF
TGTGCCACCCTTCCGAGGGGGCGGGAGCGCTATGGCTACACCTTC
>TRBJ1-1|TRBV7-8|-|-
CASTGGVRTEAFF
TGTGCCAGCACCGGGGGGGTCCGCACTGAAGCTTTCTTT
>TRBJ2-5|TRBV7-2|-|-
CASSLNRETQYF
TGTGCCAGCAGCTTAAATCGGGAGACCCAGTACTTC
>TRBJ2-1|TRBV11-2|-|-
CASSLVGYRNNEQFF
TGTGCCAGCAGCTTAGTTGGGTATCGGAACAATGAGCAGTTCTTC
>TRBJ1-1|TRBV7-9|-|-
CASSLGYTEAFF
TGTGCCAGCAGCTTGGGCTACACTGAAGCTTTCTTT
>TRBJ1-4|TRBV7-2|-|TRBD1
CASSLRQGVEKLFF
TGTGCCAGCAGCTTAAGACAGGGAGTGGAAAAACTGTTTTTT
>TRBJ2-6|TRBV7-9|few|TRBD1
CASSTRPRQGSGANVLTF
TGTGCCAGCAGCACCCGTCCGCGACAGGGCTCTGGGGCCAACGTCCTGACTTTC
>TRBJ2-7|TRBV9|-|-
CASSVSGVGYEQYF
TGTGCCAGCAGCGTATCCGGGGTTGGTTACGAGCAGTACTTC
>TRBJ1-2|TRBV19|-|-
CASSHPDPGYTF
TGTGCCAGTAGTCATCCTGATCCCGGCTACACCTTC
>TRBJ2-3|TRBV19|few|-
CASSMGAGTDTQYF
TGTGCCAGTAGTATGGGGGCAGGGACAGATACGCAGTATTTT
>TRBJ2-1|TRBV14|-|TRBD2
CASSHPGTSGNEQFF
TGTGCCAGCAGCCACCCCGGGACTAGCGGTAATGAGCAGTTCTTC
>TRBJ1-1|TRBV5-1|-|-
CASRTNTEAFF
TGCGCCAGCAGGACGAACACTGAAGCTTTCTTT
>TRBJ2-1|TRBV15|-|TRBD1
CATSSGHGTGSYNEQFF
TGTGCCACCAGCAGCGGCCACGGGACAGGGTCTTACAATGAGCAGTTCTTC
>TRBJ2-1|TRBV14|-|-
CASSVGPYNEQFF
TGTGCCAGCAGCGTGGGACCTTACAATGAGCAGTTCTTC
>TRBJ1-6|TRBV7-2|-|-
CASSSSEGYNSPLHF
TGTGCCAGCAGCTCCTCAGAGGGCTATAATTCACCCCTCCACTTT
>TRBJ1-3|TRBV27|-|-
CASSPWGAGNTIYF
TGTGCCAGCAGTCCATGGGGAGCTGGAAACACCATATATTTT
>TRBJ1-2|TRBV5-1|-|TRBD1
CASSPKTGTGDGYTF
TGCGCCAGCAGCCCAAAAACCGGGACAGGGGATGGCTACACCTTC
>TRBJ1-5|TRBV7-2|-|TRBD1
CASSLARQGKYSNQPQHF
TGTGCCAGCAGCTTAGCTAGACAGGGAAAGTATAGCAATCAGCCCCAGCATTTT
>TRBJ2-7|TRBV28|-|-
CASSSPGDEQYF
TGTGCCAGCAGTTCCCCGGGCGACGAGCAGTACTTC
>TRBJ1-2|TRBV28|-|-
CASSLGGPSSYGYTF
TGTGCCAGCAGTTTAGGGGGGCCCTCTTCCTATGGCTACACCTTC
>TRBJ1-6|TRBV30|once|-
CAWSWIWVDNSPLHF
TGTGCCTGGAGTTGGATTTGGGTTGATAATTCACCCCTCCACTTT
>TRBJ2-3|TRBV18|-|-
CASSPGQTITDTQYF
TGTGCCAGCTCACCGGGTCAGACCATCACAGATACGCAGTATTTT
>TRBJ2-5|TRBV5-5|-|-
CASSPLPGHLQETQYF
TGTGCCAGCAGCCCCCTCCCGGGACACCTCCAAGAGACCCAGTACTTC
>TRBJ2-1|TRBV7-7|-|-
CASSLGPTGSNEQFF
TGTGCTAGCAGCTTAGGACCGACAGGCTCGAATGAGCAGTTCTTC
>TRBJ2-7|TRBV5-4|-|TRBD1
CASSLWGQLGEQYF
TGTGCCAGCAGCTTATGGGGACAGCTGGGCGAGCAGTACTTC
>TRBJ1-5|TRBV11-2|-|TRBD1
CASSMDRNHQPQHF
TGTGCCAGCAGCATGGACAGGAATCATCAGCCCCAGCATTTT
>TRBJ1-2|TRBV5-1|-|-
CALAEGDGYTF
TGCGCCCTCGCGGAGGGAGATGGCTACACCTTC